These 16 T cell receptor beta chains were all obtained from the same sample, sequenced in a study of control samples from healthy donors and cancer patients (dated by TCRdb to about 2020). The library was made by the immunoSEQ multiplex PCR assay. Here the immuneACCESS table is served through TCRdb, limited to in-frame sequences with V and J called. Missing clones are a known gap in these copies; in checked studies unresolved V genes cover under half, and the rest lacks a known reason. For this sample the table gives around 68,000 clones, of which roughly 82% were detected only once. The ten largest clones capture approximately 16% of the sample. What was sequenced was blood. The source is a man aged 50 to 60 in good health.

The chain recombines TRBV10-3 with TRBJ1-3; D is unresolved. V was clipped by 0 bases and J by 4 bases, with 7 bases between them. The CDR3 spans 14 residues. Germline CDR1 reads ENHRY; CDR2 reads SYGVKD. The CDR3 spells CAISESGYGNTIYF. The CDR3 DNA reads as TGTGCCATCAGTGAGTCGGGTTACGGAAACACCATATATTTT.

This chain links TRBV19 with TRBJ2-7, with TRBD2 as a possible D gene (5 bases). The germline V and J ends were trimmed by 6 bases and 1 base, with 19 bases remaining between them. The CDR3 loop spans 16 amino acids. CDR1 LNHDA and CDR2 SQIVND come from the germline V gene (reference sequence). This chain's CDR3 is CASRRRTGDGSYEQYF. The DNA for the CDR3 is TGTGCCAGTAGGCGACGGACCGGGGATGGGTCCTACGAGCAGTACTTC.

The chain joins TRBV6-1 to TRBJ1-3, with TRBD1 matching over 12 bases. CDR1 is MNHNS, CDR2 SASEGT, per germline. The CDR3 totals 16 residues. V lost 4 bases, J lost 2 bases, and 3 bases stayed unmatched. CDR3 amino acids: CASSGGTGGPGNTIYF. In DNA form, the CDR3 reads TGTGCCAGCAGTGGAGGGACAGGGGGCCCTGGAAACACCATATATTTT.

V usage is TRBV29-1 and J usage is TRBJ1-4; maybe TRBD1 (5 bases). V shed 4 bases and J shed 11 bases, with 11 bases lying between them. Germline V CDR1 and CDR2: SQVTM, ANQGSEA. The CDR3 has 11 residues. CDR3 region: CSVVSSGKLFF. The CDR3 bases are TGCAGCGTTGTTTCCTCAGGGAAACTGTTTTTT.

The chain uses TRBV5-4 and TRBJ2-5; tentatively, D is TRBD1 (5 bases). The CDR3 loop spans 13 amino acids. Germline V gene sequence: CDR1 SGHNT, CDR2 YYREEE (reference sequence). Trimming cost V 2 bases and J 1 base, with 6 bases left between them. In DNA form, the CDR3 reads TGTGCCAGCAGCTTTAGGGGCCAAGAGACCCAGTACTTC. Amino acids: CASSFRGQETQYF.

As regards this clone: Other DNA sequences in the sample encode the same CDR3. The rearrangement links TRBV20-1 to TRBJ2-1; D is uncertain. V was trimmed by 3 bases and J by 1 base, leaving 1 base between them. Looked up from germline, CDR1 is DFQATT and CDR2 is SNEGSKA (reference sequence). The CDR3 contains 11 residues. The CDR3 DNA sequence: TGCAGTGCTAGTTCCTACAATGAGCAGTTCTTC. This codes for CSASSYNEQFF.

This chain connects TRBV12-3 or TRBV12-4 to TRBJ2-3; 10 bases are a match to TRBD1. The CDR3 length is 13 residues. J gave up 5 bases and V 4 bases, and 0 bases lay outside the gene matches. The CDR3 sequence: CASSWDRGDTQYF. The CDR3 DNA reads TGTGCCAGCAGTTGGGACAGGGGAGATACGCAGTATTTT.

The chain joins TRBV3-1 (or the pseudogene TRBV3-2) to TRBJ2-5; TRBD2 might be the D (5 bases). The germline V gene has CDR1 LGHDT and CDR2 YNNKEL (reference sequence). V was trimmed by 0 bases and J by 5 bases, leaving 13 bases between them. This CDR3 contains 15 residues. For the CDR3, the DNA is TGTGCCAGCAGCCAAGACCCCCTCGGGATCGAGACCCAGTACTTC. Encoded protein: CASSQDPLGIETQYF.

This sequence joins TRBV30 and TRBJ2-5; TRBD2 matches 7 bases. The CDR3 runs to 14 residues. V shed 1 base and J 5 bases; nucleotides not matched to a gene: 7. Germline CDR1 reads GTSNPN; CDR2 reads SVGIG (reference sequence). CDR3 DNA sequence: TGTGCCTGGAGTGGAGGGAACGGGGGGGAGACCCAGTACTTC. This sequence encodes CAWSGGNGGETQYF.

This chain uses TRBV11-3 with TRBJ2-1; 7 bases line up with TRBD1. The ends lost 6 bases at V and 4 bases at J; junction bases unmatched: 6. There are 14 residues in the CDR3. Germline V gene lookup returns CDR1 SGHNT and CDR2 YENEEA. The CDR3 sequence: CASRYRTGYNEQFF. The CDR3 DNA is TGTGCCAGCAGGTACAGGACAGGTTACAATGAGCAGTTCTTC. Variable domain in full (rest from reference TRBV11-3 and TRBJ2-1): EAGVVQSPRYKIIEKKQPVAFWCNPISGHNTLYWYLQNLGQGPELLIRYENEEAVDDSQLPKDRFSAERLKGVDSTLKIQPAELGDSAVYLCASRYRTGYNEQFFGPGTRLTVL.

This clone was observed a handful of times. The V and J genes are TRBV6-2 or TRBV6-3 and TRBJ2-7; 9 positions agree with TRBD1. This CDR3 is 16 amino acids long. Germline values: CDR1 MNHEY, CDR2 SVGEGT. The ends lost 5 bases at V and 4 bases at J; junction bases unmatched: 12. As DNA, the CDR3 is TGTGCCAGCAGTCTCCCTCCCGGGACAGGGAGATACGAGCAGTACTTC. This encodes CASSLPPGTGRYEQYF.

The genes are TRBV19 and TRBJ2-5; D may be TRBD1 (6 bases). CDR3 length: 13 amino acids. Looked up from germline, CDR1 is LNHDA and CDR2 is SQIVND (reference sequence). With 6 bases removed from V and 5 bases from J, the gap between germline ends came to 13 bases. The CDR3 loop is CASSDSGVETQYF. The CDR3 coding sequence is TGTGCCAGTAGCGATTCAGGGGTGGAGACCCAGTACTTC.

The J gene is TRBJ1-4, the V gene TRBV3-1 (or the pseudogene TRBV3-2); D may be TRBD1 (5 bases). CDR1 LGHDT and CDR2 YNNKEL come from the germline V gene (reference sequence). The CDR3 loop spans 16 amino acids. Deletions cut 4 bases from V and 0 bases from J, with 12 bases between. The CDR3 sequence is CASSRGTWATNEKLFF. The CDR3 nucleotides read TGTGCCAGCAGCCGGGGGACTTGGGCAACTAATGAAAAACTGTTTTTT.

This clone appeared once. This sequence joins TRBV9 and TRBJ2-7; 10 nucleotides align to TRBD2. CDR1 and CDR2 from the germline V gene are SGDLS and YYNGEE. CDR3 size: 14 residues. The trim removed 4 bases at V and 6 bases at J, leaving 7 bases unmatched. The CDR3 reads CASSPRVAGGEQYF. The CDR3 nucleotides read TGTGCCAGCAGCCCCAGGGTAGCGGGAGGCGAGCAGTACTTC.

This rearrangement joins TRBV28 to TRBJ2-1, with D unclear. V lost 10 bases and J 10 bases, leaving 11 bases between the germline ends. CDR3 length equals 10 residues. Looked up from germline, CDR1 is MDHEN and CDR2 is SYDVKM. In DNA, the CDR3 is TGTGCCACCTTGTATGCGGAGCAGTTCTTC. The encoded protein is CATLYAEQFF. Filled out from reference TRBV28 and TRBJ2-1, the complete variable domain reads DVKVTQSSRYLVKRTGEKVFLECVQDMDHENMFWYRQDPGLGLRLIYFSYDVKMKEKGDIPEGYSVSREKKERFSLILESASTNQTSMYLCATLYAEQFFGPGTRLTVL.

A single count supports this clone. The CDR3 loop reads CASSSSGTGTYTEAFF. In DNA form, the CDR3 reads TGTGCCAGCAGCTCCTCCGGGACAGGAACTTACACTGAAGCTTTCTTT. The chain combines TRBV11-1 with TRBJ1-1; 8 nucleotides match TRBD1. Trimming removed 4 bases from V and 3 bases from J; junction bases left unmatched: 10. CDR1 is SGHAT and CDR2 is FQDESV in the germline V gene (reference sequence). CDR3 size: 16 residues.